Below, 21 T cell receptor beta chains from the same sample are listed, as sequenced in a study of shared T cell receptors in the human thymus. The protocol was immunoSEQ multiplex PCR, while the TCRdb copy is restricted to in-frame clones and leaves out a portion. The repertoire holds about 380,000 clones, with 85% to 95% as singletons. Material for sequencing was thymocytes. The source of these receptors is a human donor.

V and J are TRBV2 and TRBJ2-6; no clear D gene. The V and J ends lost 1 base and 4 bases respectively, with 14 bases between them. The CDR3 consists of 17 residues. Germline V gives CDR1 SNHLY, CDR2 FYNNEI. The CDR3 is CASSEDGLAPGANVLTF. The DNA for the CDR3 is TGTGCCAGCAGTGAAGATGGTTTGGCGCCAGGGGCCAACGTCCTGACTTTC. The full variable domain, with the rest looked up from reference TRBV2 and TRBJ2-6, is EPEVTQTPSHQVTQMGQEVILRCVPISNHLYFYWYRQILGQKVEFLVSFYNNEISEKSEIFDDQFSVERPDGSNFTLKIRSTKLEDSAMYFCASSEDGLAPGANVLTFGAGSRLTVL.

This chain uses TRBV14 with TRBJ2-1, with 9 positions matching TRBD1. Germline-derived CDR1 and CDR2 are SGHDN and FVKESK. This CDR3 has 18 residues. The V segment lost 0 bases and the J segment 0 bases; nucleotides outside the gene matches: 6. The CDR3 region has the DNA TGTGCCAGCAGCCAAGATTGGGACAGGGTTGACTCCTACAATGAGCAGTTCTTC. Its translation: CASSQDWDRVDSYNEQFF.

This rearrangement joins TRBV4-2 to TRBJ2-7, with 12 bases fitting TRBD2. The CDR3 contains 17 residues. Germline V gene sequence: CDR1 LGHNA, CDR2 YNFKEQ. V trimming: 2 bases; J trimming: 3 bases; junction bases outside the gene matches: 8. CDR3 region: CASSQPGRTSGNYEQYF. The CDR3 nucleotides are TGTGCCAGCAGCCAACCGGGGAGGACTAGCGGGAACTACGAGCAGTACTTC.

CDR3 nucleotide sequence: TGTGCCAGCAGCCTCCTTTCGAGTGGCTCTAGGGCTGAAGCTTTCTTT. Translation gives CASSLLSSGSRAEAFF. J is TRBJ1-1 and V is TRBV7-9; no clear D gene. Germline CDR1 and CDR2: SEHNR and FQNEAQ (reference sequence). Trimming took 5 bases from V and 6 from J, leaving 22 bases between them. The CDR3 spans 16 residues.

V gene TRBV30 combines with J gene TRBJ1-1; the D is unclear. This CDR3 is built from 11 residues. Germline V gene lookup returns CDR1 GTSNPN and CDR2 SVGIG (reference sequence). The CDR3 DNA sequence: TGTGCTTTCGGCCGGCGTACTGAAGCTTTCTTT. Translated: CAFGRRTEAFF.

The rearrangement uses TRBV7-2 and TRBJ1-3; possible D gene TRBD1, 5 bases. The CDR3 runs 17 residues. V dropped 1 base and J dropped 0 bases, with 13 bases sitting between them. Per germline, CDR1 SGHTA and CDR2 FQGNSA. The CDR3 DNA follows: TGTGCCAGCAGCTTAGGAAGGGGACTCTCCTCTGGAAACACCATATATTTT. This encodes CASSLGRGLSSGNTIYF.

CDR3 nucleotides: TGTGCCAGCAGCCGACATAGCCTAGCGGGAGGGAGGTCGTTTTCATACGAGCAGTACTTC. This translates into CASSRHSLAGGRSFSYEQYF. The gene calls are TRBV7-8 and TRBJ2-7, with 12 bases aligning to TRBD2. The CDR3 is 20 amino acids. Germline CDR1 SGHVS, CDR2 FQNEAQ. Trimming cost V 5 bases and J 4 bases; bases outside gene matches: 21.

The chain recombines TRBV7-9 with TRBJ1-4; D ambiguous. The CDR3 is 15 residues long. CDR1 and CDR2 (germline): SEHNR, FQNEAQ (reference sequence). Trimming took off 1 base at V and 8 bases at J, with 14 bases between the two ends. The CDR3 here is CASSLGGSGWEKLFF. CDR3 sequence (DNA): TGTGCCAGCAGCTTAGGAGGATCCGGTTGGGAAAAACTGTTTTTT.

The chain recombines TRBV10-3 with TRBJ1-4; 9 bases are shared with TRBD1. Germline V gives CDR1 ENHRY, CDR2 SYGVKD. The ends lost 6 bases at V and 8 bases at J; junction bases unmatched: 22. The CDR3 has 19 amino acids. The CDR3 loop reads CAISIGFPDRGAPREKLFF. The CDR3, as DNA: TGTGCCATCAGCATTGGCTTCCCTGACAGGGGGGCCCCTCGGGAAAAACTGTTTTTT.

The gene calls are TRBV7-8 and TRBJ1-5, with D possibly being TRBD1 (6 bases). The CDR3 sequence is 17 residues long. V was cut by 1 base and J by 5 bases, with 18 bases left in between. The germline V gene has CDR1 SGHVS and CDR2 FQNEAQ. The CDR3 sequence: CASSLDRVSINDQPQHF. CDR3 in DNA: TGTGCCAGCAGCTTAGACAGGGTCTCCATTAACGATCAGCCCCAGCATTTT.

The gene calls are TRBV4-3 and TRBJ2-1; 9 bases line up with TRBD2. Germline-derived CDR1 and CDR2 are LGHNA and YSLEER. With 4 bases clipped from V and 0 bases from J, the junction kept 7 bases outside the gene matches. The CDR3 contains 17 residues. The CDR3 sequence: CASSLRTSESSYNEQFF. The CDR3 nucleotides are TGCGCCAGCAGCCTAAGGACTAGCGAGAGCTCCTACAATGAGCAGTTCTTC.

The V and J genes are TRBV4-1 and TRBJ1-5, with TRBD1 identical over 7 bases. J was trimmed by 2 bases and V by 4 bases; bases with no gene match: 11. Germline V lookup: CDR1 MGHRA, CDR2 YSYEKL. There are 17 residues in the CDR3. CDR3 DNA sequence: TGCGCCAGCAGCCGAGACCGACAGGGTGGGGGCAATCAGCCCCAGCATTTT. This codes for CASSRDRQGGGNQPQHF.

The V call is TRBV4-2, the J call TRBJ2-1; D remains unclear. Germline values: CDR1 LGHNA, CDR2 YNFKEQ. The CDR3 covers 11 residues. Trimming stripped 4 bases from V and 8 bases from J, with 6 bases between. CDR3 residues: CASSLGDEQFF. Here the CDR3 DNA reads TGTGCCAGCAGCCTGGGCGATGAGCAGTTCTTC.

V is TRBV15 and J is TRBJ1-4; no clear D. Per germline, CDR1 LNHNV and CDR2 YYDKDF (reference sequence). This CDR3 region has 15 residues. V was trimmed by 3 bases and J by 3 bases, leaving 11 bases between them. Here the CDR3 reads CATSSLTAPNEKLFF. CDR3 in DNA: TGTGCCACCAGCAGCTTGACGGCACCTAATGAAAAACTGTTTTTT.

This chain uses TRBV4-1 with TRBJ1-5; 9 bases line up with TRBD1. CDR1 and CDR2 from the germline V gene are MGHRA and YSYEKL. This CDR3 is built from 15 residues. V gave up 0 bases and J gave up 6 bases; unmatched junction bases: 3. The CDR3 DNA sequence: TGCGCCAGCAGCCAAGATGGGGACAGGGCTCAGCCCCAGCATTTT. Encoded protein: CASSQDGDRAQPQHF.

This clone was observed a handful of times. The CDR3 nucleotides are TGTGCCAGCAGAGGACCCCCCAAGCGGGAGATCTACGAGCAGTACTTC. It translates to CASRGPPKREIYEQYF. The J gene is TRBJ2-7, the V gene TRBV27, with 8 nucleotides matching TRBD2. V lost 6 bases to trimming and J lost 3 bases; unmatched junction nucleotides: 13. Germline loops: CDR1 MNHEY, CDR2 SMNVEV (reference sequence). There are 16 residues in the CDR3.

This rearrangement joins TRBV28 to TRBJ1-1; D perhaps matches TRBD1 (5 bases). Germline CDR1 and CDR2: MDHEN and SYDVKM. The CDR3 consists of 18 residues. Between the trimmed V and J ends, which lost 2 bases and 3 bases, there was a span of 22 bases. CDR3 DNA: TGTGCCAGCAGTTTAAGGGTTAAAGAGGAGGGAGGGGACACTGAAGCTTTCTTT. It yields the protein CASSLRVKEEGGDTEAFF.

This chain links TRBV6-1 with TRBJ2-1; a possible D gene is TRBD2 (5 bases). CDR1 MNHNS and CDR2 SASEGT come from the germline V gene. There are 13 residues in the CDR3. Between the trimmed V and J ends, which lost 10 bases and 9 bases, there was a span of 19 bases. CDR3 protein: CATSLVVGSEQFF. DNA for the CDR3: TGTGCCACCTCACTAGTCGTAGGAAGTGAGCAGTTCTTC.

The genes are TRBV9 and TRBJ2-1; D uncertain. Deletions cut 1 base from V and 9 bases from J, with 14 bases between. The CDR3 loop spans 14 amino acids. CDR1 is SGDLS, CDR2 YYNGEE, per germline. The CDR3 here is CASSVRGSRTEQFF. The CDR3 DNA reads TGTGCCAGCAGCGTACGCGGTAGCCGTACTGAGCAGTTCTTC.

The rearrangement uses TRBV19 and TRBJ2-5; D not resolved. Trimming removed 0 bases at V and 3 bases at J, with 23 bases between. CDR3 size: 19 residues. CDR1 is LNHDA and CDR2 is SQIVND in the germline V gene (reference sequence). This CDR3 reads CASSIDAIGWGRKEETQYF. The CDR3 DNA reads TGTGCCAGTAGTATAGACGCGATTGGATGGGGTCGGAAGGAAGAGACCCAGTACTTC.

Comment on this clone: This CDR3 is also generated by other DNA sequences in the sample. The chain's CDR3 is CASSLGGGEQFF. The CDR3 DNA sequence: TGTGCCAGCAGTCTTGGGGGAGGTGAGCAGTTCTTC. The chain has TRBV27 and TRBJ2-1; D is possibly TRBD2 (6 bases). Germline values: CDR1 MNHEY, CDR2 SMNVEV (reference sequence). The V end was cut by 5 bases, the J end by 9 bases, with 11 bases between. This CDR3 contains 12 residues.